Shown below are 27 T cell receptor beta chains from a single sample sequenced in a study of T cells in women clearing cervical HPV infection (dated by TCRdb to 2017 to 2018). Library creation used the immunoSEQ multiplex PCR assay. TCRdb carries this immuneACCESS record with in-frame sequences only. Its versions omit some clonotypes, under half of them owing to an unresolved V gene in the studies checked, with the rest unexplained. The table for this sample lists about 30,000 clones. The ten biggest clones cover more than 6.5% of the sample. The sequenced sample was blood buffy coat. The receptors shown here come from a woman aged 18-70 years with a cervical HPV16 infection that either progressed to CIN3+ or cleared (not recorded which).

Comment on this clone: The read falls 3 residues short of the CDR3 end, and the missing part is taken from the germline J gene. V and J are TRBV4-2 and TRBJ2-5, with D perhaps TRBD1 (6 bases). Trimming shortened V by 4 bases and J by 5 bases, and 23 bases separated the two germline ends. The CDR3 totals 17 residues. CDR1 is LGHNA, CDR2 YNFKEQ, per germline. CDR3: CASSPDPGTSLGETQYF. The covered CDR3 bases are TGTGCCAGCAGCCCCGACCCGGGGACATCTTTGGGGGAGACC.

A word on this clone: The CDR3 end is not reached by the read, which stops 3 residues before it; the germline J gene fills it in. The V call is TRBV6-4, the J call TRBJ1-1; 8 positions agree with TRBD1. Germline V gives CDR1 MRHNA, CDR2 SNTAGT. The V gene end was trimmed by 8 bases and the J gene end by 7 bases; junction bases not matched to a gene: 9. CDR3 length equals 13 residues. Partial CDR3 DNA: TGTGCCAGCGCCGGACAGGGCCGCGATGAA. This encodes CASAGQGRDE. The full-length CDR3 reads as CASAGQGRDEAFF.

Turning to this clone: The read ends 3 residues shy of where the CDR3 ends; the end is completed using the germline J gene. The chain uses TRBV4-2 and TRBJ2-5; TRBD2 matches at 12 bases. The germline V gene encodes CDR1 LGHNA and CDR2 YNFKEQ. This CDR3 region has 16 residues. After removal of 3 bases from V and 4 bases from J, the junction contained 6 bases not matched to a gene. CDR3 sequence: CASSHSSSGGAETQYF. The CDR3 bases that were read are TGTGCCAGCAGCCACAGCTCTAGCGGGGGGGCAGAGACC.

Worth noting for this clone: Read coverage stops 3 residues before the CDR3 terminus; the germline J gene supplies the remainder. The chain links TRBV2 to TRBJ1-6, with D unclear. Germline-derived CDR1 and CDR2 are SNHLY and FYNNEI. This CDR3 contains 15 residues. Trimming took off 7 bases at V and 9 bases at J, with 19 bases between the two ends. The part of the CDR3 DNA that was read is TGTGCCAGCATTACTTCCCCGGCATCGGGTTCACCC. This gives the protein CASITSPASGSP. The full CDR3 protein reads CASITSPASGSPLHF.

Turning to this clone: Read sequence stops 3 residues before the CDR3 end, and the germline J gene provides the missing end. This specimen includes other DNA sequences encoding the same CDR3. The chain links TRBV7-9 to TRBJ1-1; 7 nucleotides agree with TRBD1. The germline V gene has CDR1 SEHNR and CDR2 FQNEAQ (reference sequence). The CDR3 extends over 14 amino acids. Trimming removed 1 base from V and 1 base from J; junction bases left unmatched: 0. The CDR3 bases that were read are TGTGCCAGCAGCTTAGGACAGGGGAACACTGAA. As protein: CASSLGQGNTE. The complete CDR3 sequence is CASSLGQGNTEAFF.

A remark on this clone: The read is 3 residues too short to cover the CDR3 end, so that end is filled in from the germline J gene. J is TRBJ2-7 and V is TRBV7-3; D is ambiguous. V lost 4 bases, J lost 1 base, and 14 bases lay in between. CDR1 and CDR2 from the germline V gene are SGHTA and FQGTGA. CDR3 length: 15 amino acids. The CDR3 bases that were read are TGTGCCAGCAGCTCTCCTAGTGCGAATTCCTACGAG. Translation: CASSSPSANSYE. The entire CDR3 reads CASSSPSANSYEQYF.

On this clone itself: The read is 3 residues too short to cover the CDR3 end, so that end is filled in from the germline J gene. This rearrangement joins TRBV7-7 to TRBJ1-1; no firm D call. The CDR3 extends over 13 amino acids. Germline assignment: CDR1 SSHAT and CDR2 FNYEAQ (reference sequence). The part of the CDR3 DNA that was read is TGTGCCAGCAGCTTAGGTCAGGCTGAGACC. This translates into CASSLGQAET. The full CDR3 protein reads CASSLGQAETAFF. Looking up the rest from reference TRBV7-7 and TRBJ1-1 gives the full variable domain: GAGVSQSPRYKVTKRGQDVTLRCDPISSHATLYWYQQALGQGPEFLTYFNYEAQPDKSGLPSDRFSAERPEGSISTLTIQRTEQRDSAMYRCASSLGQAETAFFGQGTRLTVV.

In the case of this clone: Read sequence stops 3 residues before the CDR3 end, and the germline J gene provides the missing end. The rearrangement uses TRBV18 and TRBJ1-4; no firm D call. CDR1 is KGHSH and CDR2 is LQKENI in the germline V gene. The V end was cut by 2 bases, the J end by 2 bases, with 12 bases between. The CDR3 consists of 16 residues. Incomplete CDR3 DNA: TGTGCCAGCTCACCAAATTCCGTCGTCACTAATGAAAAA. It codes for CASSPNSVVTNEK. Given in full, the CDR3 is CASSPNSVVTNEKLFF.

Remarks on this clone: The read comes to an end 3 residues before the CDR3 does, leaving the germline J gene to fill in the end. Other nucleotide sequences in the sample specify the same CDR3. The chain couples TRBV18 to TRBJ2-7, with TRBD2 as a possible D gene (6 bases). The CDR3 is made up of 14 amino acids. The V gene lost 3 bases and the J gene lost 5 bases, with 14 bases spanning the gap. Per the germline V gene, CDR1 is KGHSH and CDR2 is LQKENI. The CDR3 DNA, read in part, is TGTGCCAGCTCACCCGCGGGGTTAGCGGACGAG. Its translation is CASSPAGLADE. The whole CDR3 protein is CASSPAGLADEQYF.

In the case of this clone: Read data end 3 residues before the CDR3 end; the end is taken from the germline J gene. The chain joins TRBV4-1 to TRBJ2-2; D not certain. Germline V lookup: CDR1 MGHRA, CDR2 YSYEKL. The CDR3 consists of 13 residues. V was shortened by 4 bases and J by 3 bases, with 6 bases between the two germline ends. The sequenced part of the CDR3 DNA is TGCGCCAGCAGCCCACGGTACACCGGGGAG. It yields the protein CASSPRYTGE. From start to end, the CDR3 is CASSPRYTGELFF.

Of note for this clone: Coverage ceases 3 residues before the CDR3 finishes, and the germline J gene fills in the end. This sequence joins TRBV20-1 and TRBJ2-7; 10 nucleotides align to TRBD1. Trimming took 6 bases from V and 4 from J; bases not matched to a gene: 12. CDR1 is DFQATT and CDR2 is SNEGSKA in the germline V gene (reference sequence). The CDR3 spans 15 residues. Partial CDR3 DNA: TGCAGTGCCGAGGGCCTGGACAGGGGGTTTTACGAG. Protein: CSAEGLDRGFYE. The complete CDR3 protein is CSAEGLDRGFYEQYF.

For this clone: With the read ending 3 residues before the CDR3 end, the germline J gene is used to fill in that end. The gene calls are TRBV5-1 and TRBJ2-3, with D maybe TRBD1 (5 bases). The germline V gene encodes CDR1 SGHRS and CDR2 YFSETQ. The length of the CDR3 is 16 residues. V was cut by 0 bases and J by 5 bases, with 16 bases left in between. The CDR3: CASSLGYRGSGDTQYF. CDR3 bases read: TGCGCCAGCAGCTTGGGGTATAGGGGAAGTGGAGATACG.

The sequenced part of the CDR3 DNA is TGTGCCGTACAACGGGGAAGGGACTATTCACCC. The encoded protein is CAVQRGRDYSP. The full CDR3 is CAVQRGRDYSPLHF. The chain links TRBV2 to TRBJ1-6; a weak D match, TRBD1 (5 bases). The sequence runs out 3 residues before the end of the CDR3; the remainder is reconstructed from the germline J gene. Per the germline V gene, CDR1 is SNHLY and CDR2 is FYNNEI. The CDR3 runs 14 residues. V was pared by 11 bases and J by 8 bases, with 19 bases between.

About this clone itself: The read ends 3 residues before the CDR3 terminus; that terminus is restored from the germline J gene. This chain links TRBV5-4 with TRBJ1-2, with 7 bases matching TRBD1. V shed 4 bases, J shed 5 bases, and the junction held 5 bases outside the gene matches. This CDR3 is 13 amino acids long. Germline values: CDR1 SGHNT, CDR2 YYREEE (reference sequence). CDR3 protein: CASSPPGQYGYTF. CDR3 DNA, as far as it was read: TGTGCCAGCAGCCCCCCGGGACAGTATGGC.

The sequenced part of the CDR3 DNA is TGCGCCAGCAGCTTTTCGGGGGACCTTTACAATGAG. Protein sequence: CASSFSGDLYNE. The entire CDR3 reads CASSFSGDLYNEQFF. This rearrangement joins TRBV5-1 to TRBJ2-1; TRBD2 might be the D (6 bases). Read coverage stops 3 residues before the CDR3 terminus; the germline J gene supplies the remainder. The V gene lost 2 bases and the J gene lost 4 bases, with 13 bases spanning the gap. Germline V gene sequence: CDR1 SGHRS, CDR2 YFSETQ. CDR3 length equals 15 residues.

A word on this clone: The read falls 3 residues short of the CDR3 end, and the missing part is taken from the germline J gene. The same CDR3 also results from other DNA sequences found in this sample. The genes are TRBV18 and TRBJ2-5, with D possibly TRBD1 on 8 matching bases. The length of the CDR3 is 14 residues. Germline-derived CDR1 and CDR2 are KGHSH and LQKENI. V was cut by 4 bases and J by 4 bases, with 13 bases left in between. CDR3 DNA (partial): TGTGCCAGCTCACGGACAGGGAGGGGAGAGACC. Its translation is CASSRTGRGET. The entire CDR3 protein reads CASSRTGRGETQYF.

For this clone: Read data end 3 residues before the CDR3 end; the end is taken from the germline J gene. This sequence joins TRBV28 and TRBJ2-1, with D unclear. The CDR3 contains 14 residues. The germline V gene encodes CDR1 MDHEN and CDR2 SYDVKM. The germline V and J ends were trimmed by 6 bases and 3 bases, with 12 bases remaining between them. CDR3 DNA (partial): TGTGCCAGCAGCACCCGACTTGACTACAATGAG. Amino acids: CASSTRLDYNE. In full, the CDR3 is CASSTRLDYNEQFF.

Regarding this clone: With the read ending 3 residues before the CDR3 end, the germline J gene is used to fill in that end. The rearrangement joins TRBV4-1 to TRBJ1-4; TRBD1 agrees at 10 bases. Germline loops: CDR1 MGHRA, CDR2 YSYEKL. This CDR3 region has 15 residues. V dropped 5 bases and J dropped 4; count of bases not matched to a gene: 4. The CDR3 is CASSSWTGGNEKLFF. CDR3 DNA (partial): TGCGCCAGCAGCTCCTGGACAGGGGGTAATGAAAAA.

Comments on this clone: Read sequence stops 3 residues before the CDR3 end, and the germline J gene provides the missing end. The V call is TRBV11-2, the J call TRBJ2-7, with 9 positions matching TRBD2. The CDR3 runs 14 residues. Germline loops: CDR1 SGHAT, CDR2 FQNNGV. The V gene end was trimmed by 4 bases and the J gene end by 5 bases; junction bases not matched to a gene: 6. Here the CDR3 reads CASSSSGGTHEQYF. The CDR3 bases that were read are TGTGCCAGCAGCTCCAGCGGGGGGACTCACGAG.

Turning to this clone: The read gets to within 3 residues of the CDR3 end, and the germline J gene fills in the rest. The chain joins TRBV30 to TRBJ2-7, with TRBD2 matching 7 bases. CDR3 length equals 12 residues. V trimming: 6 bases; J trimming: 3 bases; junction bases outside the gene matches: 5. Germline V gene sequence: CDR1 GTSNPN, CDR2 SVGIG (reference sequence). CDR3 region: CACSSGGYEQYF. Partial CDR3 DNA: TGTGCCTGTTCCTCGGGGGGCTACGAG.

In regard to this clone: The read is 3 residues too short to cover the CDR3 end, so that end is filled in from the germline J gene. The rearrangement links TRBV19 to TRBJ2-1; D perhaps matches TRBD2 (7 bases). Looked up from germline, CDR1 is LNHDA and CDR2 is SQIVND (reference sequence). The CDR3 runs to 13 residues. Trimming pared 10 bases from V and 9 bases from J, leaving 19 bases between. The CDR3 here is CATNSGGGIEQFF. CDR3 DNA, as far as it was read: TGTGCCACTAACTCAGGCGGGGGCATTGAG.

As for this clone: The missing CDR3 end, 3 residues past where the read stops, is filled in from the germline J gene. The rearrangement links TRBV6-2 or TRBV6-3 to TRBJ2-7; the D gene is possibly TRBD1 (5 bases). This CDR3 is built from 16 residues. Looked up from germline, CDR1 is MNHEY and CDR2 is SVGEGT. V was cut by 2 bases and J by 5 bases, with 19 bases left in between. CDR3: CASSYPPGQGSDEQYF. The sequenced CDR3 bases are TGTGCCAGCAGTTACCCCCCGGGCCAGGGAAGTGACGAG.

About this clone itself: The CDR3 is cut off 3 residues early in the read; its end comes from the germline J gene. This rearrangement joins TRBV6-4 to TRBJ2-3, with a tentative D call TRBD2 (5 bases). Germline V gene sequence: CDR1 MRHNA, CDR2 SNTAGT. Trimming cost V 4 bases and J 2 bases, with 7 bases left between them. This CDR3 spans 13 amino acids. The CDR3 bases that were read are TGTGCCAGCAGTGGAGCGGACACAGATACG. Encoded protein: CASSGADTDT. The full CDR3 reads CASSGADTDTQYF.

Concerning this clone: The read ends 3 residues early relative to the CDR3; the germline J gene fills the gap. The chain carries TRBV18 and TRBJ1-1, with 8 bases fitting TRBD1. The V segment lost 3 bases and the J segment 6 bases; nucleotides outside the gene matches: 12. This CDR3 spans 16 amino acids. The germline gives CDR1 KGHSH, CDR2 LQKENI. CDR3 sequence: CASSPQIGQGNAEAFF. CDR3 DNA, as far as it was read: TGTGCCAGCTCACCGCAAATTGGACAGGGAAACGCTGAA. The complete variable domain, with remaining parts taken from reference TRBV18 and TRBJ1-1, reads NAGVMQNPRHLVRRRGQEARLRCSPMKGHSHVYWYRQLPEEGLKFMVYLQKENIIDESGMPKERFSAEFPKEGPSILRIQQVVRGDSAAYFCASSPQIGQGNAEAFFGQGTRLTVV.

CDR3 amino acids: CASSPSQGAVEKLFF. The DNA read from the CDR3 is TGTGCCAGCTCACCAAGTCAGGGGGCAGTGGAAAAA. The chain joins TRBV18 to TRBJ1-4, with TRBD1 matching 8 bases. The read gets to within 3 residues of the CDR3 end, and the germline J gene fills in the rest. Looked up from germline, CDR1 is KGHSH and CDR2 is LQKENI. CDR3 size: 15 residues. With V trimmed by 2 bases and J by 8 bases, 7 bases remained unmatched.

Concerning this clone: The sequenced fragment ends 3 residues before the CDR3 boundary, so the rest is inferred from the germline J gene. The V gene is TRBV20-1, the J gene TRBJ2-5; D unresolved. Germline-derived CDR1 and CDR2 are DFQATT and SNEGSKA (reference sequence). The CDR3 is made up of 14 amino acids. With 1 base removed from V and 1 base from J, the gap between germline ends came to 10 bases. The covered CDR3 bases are TGCAGTGCTAGAGTACCTACCCGCCAAGAGACC. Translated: CSARVPTRQET. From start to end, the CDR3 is CSARVPTRQETQYF.

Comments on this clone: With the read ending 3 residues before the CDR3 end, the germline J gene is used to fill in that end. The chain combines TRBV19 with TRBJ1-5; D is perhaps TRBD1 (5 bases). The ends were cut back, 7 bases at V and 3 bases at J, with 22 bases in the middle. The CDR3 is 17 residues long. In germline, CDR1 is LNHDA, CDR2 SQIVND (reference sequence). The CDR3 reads CASKISRQGSFNQPQHF. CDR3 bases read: TGTGCCAGTAAGATATCTCGGCAGGGATCTTTCAATCAGCCC. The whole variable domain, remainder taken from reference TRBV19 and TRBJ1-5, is DGGITQSPKYLFRKEGQNVTLSCEQNLNHDAMYWYRQDPGQGLRLIYYSQIVNDFQKGDIAEGYSVSREKKESFPLTVTSAQKNPTAFYLCASKISRQGSFNQPQHFGDGTRLSIL.